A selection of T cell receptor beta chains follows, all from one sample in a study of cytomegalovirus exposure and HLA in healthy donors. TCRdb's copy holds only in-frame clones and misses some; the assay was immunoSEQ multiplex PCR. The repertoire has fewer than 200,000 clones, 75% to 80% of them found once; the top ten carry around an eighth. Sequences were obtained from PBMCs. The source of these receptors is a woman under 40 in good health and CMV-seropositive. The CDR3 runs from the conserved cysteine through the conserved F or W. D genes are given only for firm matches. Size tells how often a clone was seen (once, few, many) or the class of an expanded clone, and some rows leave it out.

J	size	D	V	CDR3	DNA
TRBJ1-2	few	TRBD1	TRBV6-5	CASSRQGSGGYTF	TGTGCCAGCAGCCGACAGGGGAGTGGGGGCTACACCTTC
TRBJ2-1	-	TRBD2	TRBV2	CASSERASGYNEQFF	TGTGCCAGCAGTGAGAGGGCTAGCGGTTACAATGAGCAGTTCTTC
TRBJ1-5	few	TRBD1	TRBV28	CASSRRTGTGDQPQHF	TGTGCCAGCAGTCGACGTACCGGGACAGGGGATCAGCCCCAGCATTTT
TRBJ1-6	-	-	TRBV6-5	CASTRGGNSPLHF	TGTGCCAGCACCAGGGGCGGTAATTCACCCCTCCACTTT
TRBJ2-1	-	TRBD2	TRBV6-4	CASSVNPGLVGNEQFF	TGTGCCAGCAGTGTTAACCCGGGACTAGTAGGGAATGAGCAGTTCTTC
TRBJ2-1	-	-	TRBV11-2	CASSLGANEQFF	TGTGCCAGCAGCTTAGGAGCAAATGAGCAGTTCTTC
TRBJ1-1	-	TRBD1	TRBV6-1	CASSEALGQTVNTEAFF	TGTGCCAGCAGTGAAGCCCTGGGACAGACAGTAAACACTGAAGCTTTCTTT
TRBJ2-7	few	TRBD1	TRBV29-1	CSATGAVEQYF	TGCAGCGCCACAGGGGCGGTGGAGCAGTACTTC
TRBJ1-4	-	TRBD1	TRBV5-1	CASSPGTGGATNEKLFF	TGCGCCAGCAGTCCCGGGACAGGGGGGGCAACTAATGAAAAACTGTTTTTT
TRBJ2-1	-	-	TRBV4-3	CASSQDRTGSYNEQFF	TGCGCCAGCAGCCAAGATCGAACCGGCTCCTACAATGAGCAGTTCTTC
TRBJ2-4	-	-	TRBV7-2	CASSLVGVGQNIQYF	TGTGCCAGCAGCTTAGTAGGGGTTGGACAGAACATTCAGTACTTC
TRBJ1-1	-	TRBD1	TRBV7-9	CASSRGRQGNEAFF	TGTGCCAGCAGCCGCGGGCGACAGGGCAATGAAGCTTTCTTT
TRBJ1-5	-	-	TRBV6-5	CASRPRDSNQPQHF	TGTGCCAGCAGACCGAGGGATAGCAATCAGCCCCAGCATTTT
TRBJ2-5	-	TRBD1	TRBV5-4	CASSRRDSKEAQYF	TGTGCCAGCAGCCGCCGGGACAGCAAAGAGGCCCAGTACTTC
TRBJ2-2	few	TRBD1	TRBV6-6	CASSPDRASTGELFF	TGTGCCAGCAGCCCCGACAGGGCCTCGACCGGGGAGCTGTTTTTT
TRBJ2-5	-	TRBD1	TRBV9	CASSVNAGGETQYF	TGTGCCAGCAGCGTAAATGCAGGGGGAGAGACCCAGTACTTC
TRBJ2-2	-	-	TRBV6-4	CASRRDWNTGELFF	TGTGCCAGCCGTCGGGACTGGAACACCGGGGAGCTGTTTTTT
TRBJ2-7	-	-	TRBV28	CASRDTYAYYEQYF	TGTGCCAGCCGGGACACATATGCCTACTACGAGCAGTACTTC
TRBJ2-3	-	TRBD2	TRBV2	CATIRLAGGRGDTQYF	TGTGCCACCATCCGACTAGCGGGGGGGCGGGGGGATACGCAGTATTTT
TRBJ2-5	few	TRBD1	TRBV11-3	CASSLERDSSTQYF	TGTGCCAGCAGCTTAGAACGGGACAGCTCGACCCAGTACTTC
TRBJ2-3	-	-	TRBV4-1	CASSQDDNTDTQYF	TGCGCCAGCAGCCAAGATGACAACACAGATACGCAGTATTTT
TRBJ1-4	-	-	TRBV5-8	CASSTTHTGVGEKLFF	TGTGCCAGCAGCACTACCCATACGGGGGTCGGCGAAAAACTGTTTTTT
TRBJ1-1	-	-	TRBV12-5	CASGPGTRAFF	TGTGCTAGTGGACCCGGGACTAGAGCTTTCTTT
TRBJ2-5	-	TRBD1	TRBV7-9	CASSLIIGQGKETQYF	TGTGCCAGCAGCTTAATTATCGGACAGGGGAAAGAGACCCAGTACTTC
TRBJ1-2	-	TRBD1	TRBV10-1	CASSEGGRGTKGYTF	TGCGCCAGCAGTGAAGGCGGCAGGGGGACGAAAGGCTACACCTTC